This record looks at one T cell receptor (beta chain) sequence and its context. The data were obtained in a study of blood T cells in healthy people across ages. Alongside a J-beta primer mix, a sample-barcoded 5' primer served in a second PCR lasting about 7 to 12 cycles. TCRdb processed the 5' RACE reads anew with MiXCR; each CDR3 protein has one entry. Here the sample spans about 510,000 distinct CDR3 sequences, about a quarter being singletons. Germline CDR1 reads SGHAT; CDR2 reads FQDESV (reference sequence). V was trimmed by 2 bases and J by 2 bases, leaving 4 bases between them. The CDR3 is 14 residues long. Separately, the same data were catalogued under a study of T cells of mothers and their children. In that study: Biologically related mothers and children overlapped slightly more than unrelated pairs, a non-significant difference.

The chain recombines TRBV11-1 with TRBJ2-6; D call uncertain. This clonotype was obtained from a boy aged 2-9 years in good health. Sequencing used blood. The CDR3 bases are TGTGCCAGCAGCTTAAGGGCTGGGGCCAACGTCCTGACTTTC. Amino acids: CASSLRAGANVLTF.